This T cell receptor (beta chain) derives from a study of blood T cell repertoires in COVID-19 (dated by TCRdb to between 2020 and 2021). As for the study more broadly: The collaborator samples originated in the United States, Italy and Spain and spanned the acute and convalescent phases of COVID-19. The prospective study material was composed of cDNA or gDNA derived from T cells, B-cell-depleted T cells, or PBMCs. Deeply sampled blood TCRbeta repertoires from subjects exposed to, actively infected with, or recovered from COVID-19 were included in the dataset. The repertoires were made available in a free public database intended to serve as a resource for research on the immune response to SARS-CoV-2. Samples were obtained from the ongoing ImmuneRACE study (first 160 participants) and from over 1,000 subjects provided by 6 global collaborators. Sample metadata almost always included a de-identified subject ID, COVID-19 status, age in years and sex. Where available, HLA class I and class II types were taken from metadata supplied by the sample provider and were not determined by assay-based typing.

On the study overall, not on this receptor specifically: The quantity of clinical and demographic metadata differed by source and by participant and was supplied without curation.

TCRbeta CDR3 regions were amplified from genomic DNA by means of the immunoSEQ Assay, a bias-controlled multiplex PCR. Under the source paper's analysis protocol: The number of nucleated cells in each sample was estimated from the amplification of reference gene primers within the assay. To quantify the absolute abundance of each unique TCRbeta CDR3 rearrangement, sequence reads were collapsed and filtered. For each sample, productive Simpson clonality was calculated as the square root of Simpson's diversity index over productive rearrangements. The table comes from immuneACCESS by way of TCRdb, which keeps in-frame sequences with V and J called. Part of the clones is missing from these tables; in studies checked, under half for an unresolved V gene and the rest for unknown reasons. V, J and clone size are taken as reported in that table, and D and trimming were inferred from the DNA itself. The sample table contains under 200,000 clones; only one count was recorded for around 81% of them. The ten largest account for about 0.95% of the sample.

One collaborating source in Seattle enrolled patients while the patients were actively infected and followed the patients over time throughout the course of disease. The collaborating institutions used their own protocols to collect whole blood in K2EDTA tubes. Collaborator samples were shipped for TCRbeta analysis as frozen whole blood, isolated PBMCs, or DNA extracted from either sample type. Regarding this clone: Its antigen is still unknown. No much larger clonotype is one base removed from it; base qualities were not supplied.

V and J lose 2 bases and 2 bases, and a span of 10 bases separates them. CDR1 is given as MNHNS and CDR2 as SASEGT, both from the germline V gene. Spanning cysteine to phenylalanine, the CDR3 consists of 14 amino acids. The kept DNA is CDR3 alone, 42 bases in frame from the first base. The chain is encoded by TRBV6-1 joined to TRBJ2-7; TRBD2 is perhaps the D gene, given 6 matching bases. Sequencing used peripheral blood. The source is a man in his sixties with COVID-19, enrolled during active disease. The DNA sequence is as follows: TGTGCCAGCAGTGAACCGGGGGTCCCCTACGAGCAGTACTTC. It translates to CASSEPGVPYEQYF.